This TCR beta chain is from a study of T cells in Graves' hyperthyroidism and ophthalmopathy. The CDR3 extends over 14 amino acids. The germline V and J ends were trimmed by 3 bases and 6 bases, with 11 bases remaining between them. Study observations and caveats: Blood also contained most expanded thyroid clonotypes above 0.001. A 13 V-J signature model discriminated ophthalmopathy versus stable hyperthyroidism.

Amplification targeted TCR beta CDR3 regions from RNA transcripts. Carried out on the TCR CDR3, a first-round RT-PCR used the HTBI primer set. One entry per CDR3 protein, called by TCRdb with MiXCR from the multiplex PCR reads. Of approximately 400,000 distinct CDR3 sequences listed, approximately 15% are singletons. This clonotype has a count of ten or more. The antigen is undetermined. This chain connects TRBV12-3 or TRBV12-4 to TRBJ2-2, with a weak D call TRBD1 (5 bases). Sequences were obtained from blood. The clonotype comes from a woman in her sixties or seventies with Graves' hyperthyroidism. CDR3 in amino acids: CASSFWTHAGELFF. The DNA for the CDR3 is TGTGCCAGCAGTTTTTGGACACACGCCGGGGAGCTGTTTTTT.